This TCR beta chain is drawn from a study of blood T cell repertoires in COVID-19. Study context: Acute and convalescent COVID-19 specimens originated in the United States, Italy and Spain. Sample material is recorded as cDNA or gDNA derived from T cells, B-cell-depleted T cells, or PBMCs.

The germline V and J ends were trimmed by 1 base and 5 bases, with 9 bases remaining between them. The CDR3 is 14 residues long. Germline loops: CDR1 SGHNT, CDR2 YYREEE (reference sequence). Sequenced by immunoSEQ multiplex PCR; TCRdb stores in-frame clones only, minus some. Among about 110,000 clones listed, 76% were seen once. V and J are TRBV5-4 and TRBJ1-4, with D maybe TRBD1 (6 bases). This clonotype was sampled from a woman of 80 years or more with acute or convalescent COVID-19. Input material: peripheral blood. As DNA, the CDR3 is TGTGCCAGCAGCTTGACGGACAGAAATGAAAAACTGTTTTTT. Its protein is CASSLTDRNEKLFF.